The entry below describes one T cell receptor (beta chain). The antigen is unknown. CDR1 is SGHRS, CDR2 YFSETQ, per germline. Trimming cost V 0 bases and J 7 bases, with 4 bases left between them. This CDR3 region has 12 residues. Patients sequenced had flow cytometry evidence of CD8+CD57+ cell expansion. Severe acquired aplastic anemia affected all patients. This sample was included in a study of CD8+CD57+ T cells in acquired aplastic anemia. Findings of the study overall: Both patients and controls carried the same twenty-nine CD8+ CDR3 sequences.

Both TCR beta VDJ combination and CDR3 sequence profiling were carried out. Genomic DNA was the template for this profiling. In TCRdb, the reads were re-called with MiXCR into one record per CDR3 protein. The profile shows 200,000 to 250,000 distinct CDR3 sequences, approximately 60% of them singletons. The source material was sorted CD4+, CD8+, or CD8+CD57+ T cells (not recorded which) from PBMCs. The receptor comes from a human donor with aplastic anemia. This chain connects TRBV5-1 to TRBJ1-4, with unresolved D. The CDR3 DNA reads TGCGCCAGCAGCTTGGTGGGTGAAAAACTGTTTTTT. Translating it yields CASSLVGEKLFF.